Shown below are 19 T cell receptor beta chains from a single sample sequenced in a study of blood T cells in healthy people across ages. Primed by a sample-barcoded 5' primer and a J-beta primer mix, a second PCR proceeded for 7 to 11 cycles. TCRdb reprocessed the 5' RACE reads via MiXCR and lists one record per CDR3 protein. The data contain around 800,000 distinct CDR3 sequences, about 42% of them singletons. Sequenced material: blood. Every receptor here comes from a man aged 55 to 69 in good health.

The chain has TRBV4-3 and TRBJ1-4, with D possibly matching TRBD1 (5 bases). V shed 0 bases and J shed 7 bases, with 12 bases lying between them. CDR1 and CDR2 (germline): LGHNA, YSLEER. The CDR3 spans 15 residues. The DNA of the CDR3 is TGCGCCAGCAGCCAAGAAGGGCGGCAGGGTGAAAAACTGTTTTTT. Protein sequence: CASSQEGRQGEKLFF.

This clonotype was seen at least ten times. The chain recombines TRBV27 with TRBJ2-1; D is unclear. V dropped 3 bases and J dropped 10 bases, with 7 bases sitting between them. Per germline, CDR1 MNHEY and CDR2 SMNVEV (reference sequence). CDR3 length equals 11 residues. Written as DNA, the CDR3 is TGTGCCAGCAGTTTTGGTTCAGAGCAGTTCTTC. As protein: CASSFGSEQFF.

This clonotype came up a few times. The chain couples TRBV20-1 to TRBJ2-1, with 14 bases that match TRBD2. Germline assignment: CDR1 DFQATT and CDR2 SNEGSKA (reference sequence). J lost 2 bases, V lost 0 bases, and 6 bases had no gene match. The CDR3 runs to 18 residues. The CDR3 DNA reads TGCAGTGCTAGAGAGCGCCCGGGACTAGCGGGGGCCTACAATGAGCAGTTCTTC. As protein: CSARERPGLAGAYNEQFF.

This chain links TRBV6-2 or TRBV6-3 with TRBJ2-5, with TRBD1 identical over 8 bases. The end of the DNA aligns better with TRBJ2-7, so the J call may be wrong. The CDR3 is made up of 14 amino acids. Germline loops: CDR1 MNHEY, CDR2 SVGEGT. CDR3 residues: CASKLDRASYEQYF. CDR3 DNA: TGTGCCAGCAAATTGGACAGGGCGAGCTACGAGCAGTACTTC.

Turning to this clonotype: A single base separates this from a much larger clone, so it may be a read error. This chain links TRBV28 with TRBJ2-5; a possible D gene is TRBD1 (6 bases). The V gene lost 8 bases and the J gene lost 3 bases, with 22 bases spanning the gap. The length of the CDR3 is 16 residues. In germline, CDR1 is MDHEN, CDR2 SYDVKM. The DNA for the CDR3 is TGTGCCAGCGGTCGACGCGGACAGAGGCACAAAGAGACCCAGTACTTC. Its translation is CASGRRGQRHKETQYF.

This chain uses TRBV9 with TRBJ1-2; 9 bases are a match to TRBD1. The V segment lost 4 bases and the J segment 6 bases; nucleotides outside the gene matches: 7. The germline gives CDR1 SGDLS, CDR2 YYNGEE. The CDR3 totals 14 residues. This chain's CDR3 is CASSQEQGAHGYTF. In DNA, the CDR3 is TGTGCCAGCAGCCAAGAACAGGGGGCCCATGGCTACACCTTC.

The chain has TRBV5-1 and TRBJ1-2, with 9 bases lining up with TRBD1. The CDR3 has 13 amino acids. Germline V CDR1 and CDR2: SGHRS, YFSETQ. V dropped 4 bases and J dropped 6; count of bases not matched to a gene: 4. CDR3 bases: TGCGCCAGCAGCCCCCGGACAGGGGATGGCTACACCTTC. Amino acid sequence: CASSPRTGDGYTF.

In this sample, this clonotype turned up a few times. The chain combines TRBV7-9 with TRBJ1-2; D unresolved. Trimming pared 4 bases from V and 2 bases from J, leaving 11 bases between. This CDR3 is built from 14 residues. Germline V gene data show CDR1 as SEHNR and CDR2 as FQNEAQ (reference sequence). The CDR3 reads CASSSSGSNYGYTF. As DNA, the CDR3 is TGTGCCAGCAGCTCCTCGGGAAGCAACTATGGCTACACCTTC.

This rearrangement joins TRBV5-1 to TRBJ2-6; D is undetermined. V dropped 4 bases and J dropped 1 base, with 6 bases sitting between them. Germline lookup yields CDR1 SGHRS and CDR2 YFSETQ. This CDR3 has 14 amino acids. This chain's CDR3 is CASSRTSGANVLTF. Here the CDR3 DNA reads TGCGCCAGCAGCCGTACGTCTGGGGCCAACGTCCTGACTTTC.

The chain recombines TRBV5-5 with TRBJ1-2; D uncertain. V dropped 4 bases and J dropped 8 bases, with 15 bases sitting between them. The CDR3 is 13 amino acids. The germline CDR1 and CDR2 sequences are SGHKS and YYEKEE (reference sequence). This CDR3 reads CASSAVTVEGYTF. The CDR3 nucleotides read TGTGCCAGCAGCGCGGTTACGGTGGAAGGCTACACCTTC.

The chain links TRBV6-6 to TRBJ1-5; tentatively, D is TRBD1 (5 bases). The CDR3 totals 14 residues. Trimming shortened V by 6 bases and J by 2 bases, and 11 bases separated the two germline ends. The germline V gene has CDR1 MNHNY and CDR2 SVGAGI (reference sequence). The CDR3 bases are TGTGCCAGCAGCGACGGGGGGGGCAATCAGCCCCAGCATTTT. It yields the protein CASSDGGGNQPQHF.

In this sample, this clonotype turned up a few times. The rearrangement uses TRBV27 and TRBJ1-6; D unclear. The germline V gene encodes CDR1 MNHEY and CDR2 SMNVEV (reference sequence). V was trimmed by 3 bases and J by 2 bases, leaving 5 bases between them. The CDR3 runs to 14 residues. DNA for the CDR3: TGTGCCAGCAGTTTGAACGCCTATAATTCACCCCTCCACTTT. Its protein is CASSLNAYNSPLHF.

This sequence joins TRBV29-1 and TRBJ2-7; TRBD1 is a possible D gene (5 bases). This CDR3 is 14 amino acids long. V shed 5 bases and J shed 1 base, with 15 bases lying between them. Germline-derived CDR1 and CDR2 are SQVTM and ANQGSEA. CDR3: CSVTPARGSYEQYF. The CDR3 DNA sequence: TGCAGCGTTACCCCGGCAAGGGGATCCTACGAGCAGTACTTC.

About this clonotype: At one end, the junction sequence differs from germline, possibly due to a read error. This chain links TRBV2 with TRBJ1-2, with 7 bases that match TRBD1. The CDR3 totals 14 residues. CDR1 is SNHLY, CDR2 FYNNEI, per germline. CDR3 nucleotides: TGTGTCAGCAGTGAACACGACAGGGCCTATGGCTACACCTTC. It translates to CVSSEHDRAYGYTF.

The chain links TRBV2 to TRBJ1-1, with a tentative D call TRBD1 (5 bases). Germline V lookup: CDR1 SNHLY, CDR2 FYNNEI. The CDR3 spans 15 residues. V shed 4 bases and J shed 3 bases, with 15 bases lying between them. The CDR3 sequence is CASSVERGGDTEAFF. In nucleotides, the CDR3 is TGTGCCAGCAGTGTAGAGAGGGGAGGGGACACTGAAGCTTTCTTT.

This clonotype was detected a few times. The J gene is TRBJ2-3, the V gene TRBV6-5, with D possibly matching TRBD1 (6 bases). CDR1 is MNHEY, CDR2 SVGAGI, per germline. Trimming stripped 6 bases from V and 2 bases from J, with 15 bases between. CDR3 size: 15 residues. DNA of the CDR3: TGTGCCAGCAGGGACAGCCTTACTTTCACAGATACGCAGTATTTT. Protein: CASRDSLTFTDTQYF.

This clonotype was picked up one time. The V and J genes are TRBV11-2 and TRBJ2-7; 10 bases fit TRBD1. The tail of the sequence fits TRBJ2-5 better, so the J call may be wrong. CDR1 is SGHAT and CDR2 is FQNNGV in the germline V gene. This CDR3 region has 16 residues. CDR3 DNA sequence: TGTGCCAGCAGCCCCTACACCGGGACAGGGGAAGCGACCCAGTACTTC. It encodes CASSPYTGTGEATQYF.

This chain connects TRBV6-2 or TRBV6-3 to TRBJ2-5; 10 nucleotides align to TRBD2. J was trimmed by 3 bases and V by 7 bases; bases with no gene match: 5. Looked up from germline, CDR1 is MNHEY and CDR2 is SVGEGT. CDR3 length: 14 amino acids. CDR3 bases: TGTGCCAGCACATTCACTAGCGGGAAAGAGACCCAGTACTTC. This encodes CASTFTSGKETQYF.

V is TRBV29-1 and J is TRBJ1-4, with 7 bases fitting TRBD1. The germline gives CDR1 SQVTM, CDR2 ANQGSEA. CDR3 length: 13 amino acids. V lost 5 bases and J lost 5; bases outside the gene matches: 5. CDR3 DNA sequence: TGCAGCGTTAAGGGACAGAGCAATGAAAAACTGTTTTTT. Its translation is CSVKGQSNEKLFF.